Listed below are T cell receptor beta chains from one sample, sequenced in a study of Graves' ophthalmopathy and Graves' hyperthyroidism. MiXCR was run by TCRdb on the multiplex PCR reads, yielding one entry per CDR3 protein. The sample shows about 740,000 distinct CDR3 sequences, roughly two fifths of them seen only once. Sample: peripheral blood. Source of these receptors: an adult man with Graves' ophthalmopathy. Both conserved end residues are trimmed from each CDR3. Each record gives: V gene, clone size, J gene, CDR3 protein. Some rows mark clone size as missing; the rest say once, few, many or name a class of expanded clone.

>TRBV20-1|.|TRBJ1-1
SAPGVAEAF
>TRBV12-3/TRBV12-4|.|TRBJ1-1
ASSKTYSNTEAF
>TRBV29-1|many|TRBJ1-2
SAAREGVAYGYT
>TRBV5-6|.|TRBJ1-6
ASREGVNSPLH
>TRBV7-9|many|TRBJ2-5
ASSLLSQETQY
>TRBV25-1|.|TRBJ2-3
ASSLTRRGTDTQY
>TRBV7-3|.|TRBJ1-5
ASSQDRLNKRQPQH
>TRBV7-9|many|TRBJ1-3
ASSVPGGSGNTIY
>TRBV24-1|.|TRBJ1-5
ASSDLTVLGQPQH
>TRBV6-1|.|TRBJ2-7
ASSEAASGFTGTYEQY
>TRBV14|few|TRBJ1-2
ASSQRSGQGNYGYT
>TRBV10-2|few|TRBJ2-5
ASSESLGTGRIETQY
>TRBV7-9|.|TRBJ1-3
ASSLGGIGATGNTIY
>TRBV10-3|many|TRBJ1-1
ASSEPTVEAF
>TRBV24-1|few|TRBJ1-5
ATRGTGYGNQPQH
>TRBV5-5|few|TRBJ1-1
ASSFGGFATEAF
>TRBV10-3|.|TRBJ1-4
ASSPGLGRGEKLF
>TRBV20-1|.|TRBJ1-5
SARPGLRGNQPQH
>TRBV29-1|.|TRBJ1-2
SVGHGGVYGYT
>TRBV5-1|many|TRBJ1-3
ASRDRAAGNTIY
>TRBV7-2|.|TRBJ2-7
ASSRQGVMSYEQY
>TRBV7-2|.|TRBJ2-3
ASSFAGGTDTQY
>TRBV7-9|.|TRBJ2-1
ASSLPGRNEQF
>TRBV29-1|.|TRBJ1-1
SQWDEAF
>TRBV11-2|few|TRBJ1-1
ASSLRTGTGNTEAF
>TRBV7-9|many|TRBJ1-1
ASSSDRVDEAF
>TRBV7-2|few|TRBJ2-5
ASSSRTPRPETQY
>TRBV5-4|once|TRBJ2-5
ASSTQHRGQGTQY
>TRBV7-3|.|TRBJ2-5
ASSVGRDQETQY
>TRBV4-3|few|TRBJ2-6
ASSRRTGDPGANVLT
>TRBV7-9|.|TRBJ1-2
ASSLGQGNSGYI
>TRBV29-1|.|TRBJ1-2
SGRDFYGYT
>TRBV29-1|.|TRBJ1-4
SVEWGSGEKLF
>TRBV7-6|.|TRBJ2-7
ASSQAGTGGPNEQY
>TRBV4-1|.|TRBJ2-2
ATNTGTSGTGELF
>TRBV10-3|.|TRBJ1-4
ASSFRLATNEKLF
>TRBV25-1|.|TRBJ1-1
ASSDSETVTEAF
>TRBV2|few|TRBJ1-2
ASSPMGDAPIWGYT
>TRBV12-3/TRBV12-4|few|TRBJ1-1
AVKQGGGTEAF
>TRBV6-1|few|TRBJ1-2
ASSPGDLNGYT
>TRBV10-3|once|TRBJ2-5
ATSDGQETQY
>TRBV6-6|.|TRBJ2-7
ASEAGTYEQY
>TRBV13|.|TRBJ1-2
ASSPRAESWRGYT
>TRBV7-9|.|TRBJ2-7
ASSLSGGNEEQY
>TRBV2|.|TRBJ2-5
ASSYQYSQETQY
>TRBV19|few|TRBJ1-3
ASSTASTGVGNTIY
>TRBV9|few|TRBJ1-4
ASSASSRGRATNEKLF
>TRBV28|few|TRBJ1-1
ASSLISGSAF
>TRBV7-2|many|TRBJ1-5
ASSIRQGNQPQH
>TRBV29-1|.|TRBJ2-7
SVGGRGGGFEQY
>TRBV18|.|TRBJ2-6
ASSPGTGERSGANVLT
>TRBV12-5|few|TRBJ1-5
ASGQDRDQPQH
>TRBV2|.|TRBJ2-5
ASSPYRGQETQY
>TRBV6-6|once|TRBJ2-5
ASSYLGLAPQETQY
>TRBV7-9|many|TRBJ1-6
ASSLWGARSPLH
>TRBV25-1|.|TRBJ1-1
ASSDSAGAWTEAF
>TRBV2|few|TRBJ1-2
ASSLGPGQGYT